In its sample, the clone carrying this T cell receptor (beta chain) was seen a few times. Its antigen is unknown. The junction and the germline gene differ at one end; a read error may be behind it. The data belong to a study of T-cell memory formation after mild COVID-19. Constant-segment primers and 5'RACE yielded cDNA libraries for TCR alpha and TCR beta, each carrying sample barcodes and UMIs. From the 5' RACE reads, TCRdb called clonotypes with MiXCR, one entry per CDR3 protein. The sample has a few hundred thousand distinct CDR3 sequences; 8% to 10% are singletons. Whole-study results and caveats: CD4+ contracting clones were mainly CM and EM; CD8+ ones, EMRA. Contracting clones, day 15 to 85, had balanced CD4/CD8, and later expanders favored CD4+. Some clones that responded were present in memory (sampled pre-infection), which suggests cross-reactive memory joined.

Germline V gene lookup returns CDR1 SGHDT and CDR2 YYEEEE. This CDR3 spans 13 amino acids. The origin of this receptor is a man between 18 and 29 years old who had mild COVID-19 (a few samples of this study predate the infection). Cell type and time point are not known. The rearrangement links TRBV5-6 to TRBJ2-4; D possibly matches TRBD1 or TRBD2 (5 bases each). What was sequenced was PBMCs or a T cell subset sorted from them (not recorded which). In DNA form, the CDR3 reads TGTGCCAGCAGCCCCCCACTGACCGGGACCCTTTATTTC. Translating gives CASSPPLTGTLYF.